The present T cell receptor beta chain was sequenced within a study of blood T cell repertoires in COVID-19. Per the germline V gene, CDR1 is MNHEY and CDR2 is SVGEGT. The ends lost 2 bases at V and 11 bases at J; junction bases unmatched: 7. There are 13 residues in the CDR3. Only in-frame clones appear in the TCRdb table, and some are missing; sequencing was by immunoSEQ multiplex PCR. The sample has around 140,000 clones; roughly 83% are singletons. The sequence was obtained from a man in his 60s with acute or convalescent COVID-19. The chain is built from TRBV6-2 or TRBV6-3 and TRBJ1-1, with 8 nucleotides matching TRBD1. Sequenced material: peripheral blood. CDR3 amino acids: CASSYEDRVGAFF. The CDR3 coding sequence is TGTGCCAGCAGTTACGAGGACAGGGTTGGTGCTTTCTTT.